This TCR beta chain was observed in a study of T cells in Graves' hyperthyroidism and ophthalmopathy. This clonotype was detected ten times or more. The germline CDR1 and CDR2 sequences are MDHEN and SYDVKM. This CDR3 is built from 14 residues. V lost 2 bases and J lost 4, with 9 bases in between. Amplification of TCR beta CDR3 regions was performed using RNA transcripts as template. When the TCR CDR3 underwent first-round RT-PCR, the HTBI primer set was used. TCRdb called the multiplex PCR reads again in MiXCR, with one record for every CDR3 protein. This sample has about 400,000 distinct CDR3 sequences, with 20% to 30% found just once.

The chain is built from TRBV28 and TRBJ1-5; D might be TRBD1 (5 bases). The sequenced sample was blood. The source of this sequence is a man in his fifties or sixties with Graves' hyperthyroidism. The CDR3 reads CASSLRDENQPQHF. The DNA of the CDR3 is TGTGCCAGCAGTTTAAGGGACGAGAATCAGCCCCAGCATTTT.